This T cell receptor beta chain was profiled in a study of blood T cell repertoires in COVID-19. Study-wide context: T cells, B-cell-depleted T cells, or PBMCs supplied cDNA or gDNA.

Original processing notes: Estimation of nucleated cell counts was performed using reference gene primer amplification. Only in-frame clones appear in the TCRdb table, and some are missing; sequencing was by immunoSEQ multiplex PCR. That table furnishes V, J and clone size, whereas the DNA furnished D and trimming. This sample has fewer than 60,000 clones, with around 87% found just once. This CDR3 has 19 amino acids. Trimming took 3 bases from V and 0 from J; bases not matched to a gene: 13. Germline lookup yields CDR1 SGHDN and CDR2 FVKESK. The origin of this receptor is a woman aged 60-75 years with COVID-19, enrolled during active disease. Sequencing input: peripheral blood. The V call is TRBV14, the J call TRBJ2-7; TRBD2 matches 11 bases. CDR3: CASSQSLASGGLSSYEQYF. Here the CDR3 DNA reads TGTGCCAGCAGCCAGTCCCTGGCTAGCGGGGGGTTAAGCTCCTACGAGCAGTACTTC.